The 13 T cell receptor beta chains given below trace back to one sample, sequenced in a study of blood T cell repertoires in COVID-19. Generated by immunoSEQ multiplex PCR, the TCRdb table keeps only in-frame clones and is missing some. In the table there are 220,000 or so clones, 70% to 90% of which are singletons. Sequenced sample: peripheral blood. The receptor set was obtained from a man aged 50 to 60 who had recovered from COVID-19.

The chain has TRBV28 and TRBJ1-2, with 7 bases lining up with TRBD1. The CDR3 contains 15 residues. V lost 5 bases to trimming and J lost 4 bases; unmatched junction nucleotides: 10. CDR1 is MDHEN, CDR2 SYDVKM, per germline. The CDR3 region has the DNA TGTGCCAGCAGTACCCCATCCGGGACAGCCTATGGCTACACCTTC. Residues: CASSTPSGTAYGYTF.

The rearrangement uses TRBV28 and TRBJ2-7; 9 positions agree with TRBD1. The germline CDR1 and CDR2 sequences are MDHEN and SYDVKM. The CDR3 has 16 residues. V lost 4 bases to trimming and J lost 0 bases; unmatched junction nucleotides: 7. The CDR3: CASSSFGTGISYEQYF. The CDR3, as DNA: TGTGCCAGCAGTTCCTTTGGGACAGGGATCTCCTACGAGCAGTACTTC.

This clone was seen a few times. The CDR3 nucleotides read TGCGCCAGCAGCGCAGGGGGCTCCTATAATTCACCCCTCCACTTT. Translated: CASSAGGSYNSPLHF. The chain is built from TRBV10-2 and TRBJ1-6; 7 positions match TRBD1. This CDR3 contains 15 residues. Germline trimming cut 6 bases from V and 0 bases from J; bases unmatched to any gene: 2. CDR1 WSHSY and CDR2 SAAADI come from the germline V gene.

The rearrangement uses TRBV7-2 and TRBJ2-5, with 8 positions matching TRBD2. V trimming: 4 bases; J trimming: 9 bases; junction bases outside the gene matches: 13. CDR3 length: 15 residues. CDR1 is SGHTA and CDR2 is FQGNSA in the germline V gene. The CDR3, as DNA: TGTGCCAGCAGCTCCAGTGGAGTTTCCGGGGGGGCCCAGTACTTC. This gives the protein CASSSSGVSGGAQYF.

The rearrangement links TRBV10-1 to TRBJ1-1; D is uncertain. Germline CDR1 is WNHNN and CDR2 is SYGVQD (reference sequence). V was pared by 6 bases and J by 2 bases, with 10 bases between. The CDR3 runs to 13 residues. CDR3 amino acids: CASRQQQNTEAFF. The CDR3 bases are TGCGCCAGCAGACAACAGCAAAACACTGAAGCTTTCTTT.

The chain recombines TRBV27 with TRBJ2-7, with D possibly being TRBD1 (5 bases). Germline values: CDR1 MNHEY, CDR2 SMNVEV (reference sequence). V lost 6 bases and J lost 2, with 8 bases in between. The CDR3 contains 12 residues. This chain's CDR3 is CASRRQTYEQYF. The CDR3 nucleotides read TGTGCCAGCAGGCGACAGACCTACGAGCAGTACTTC.

This clone came up a few times. V usage is TRBV3-1 (or the pseudogene TRBV3-2) and J usage is TRBJ2-1; D is unresolved. From germline, CDR1 is LGHDT and CDR2 YNNKEL (reference sequence). V shed 4 bases and J shed 1 base, with 8 bases lying between them. The length of the CDR3 is 14 residues. The CDR3 DNA reads as TGTGCCAGCAGCCCGAGTCGGTCCTACAATGAGCAGTTCTTC. Amino acid sequence: CASSPSRSYNEQFF.

The genes are TRBV7-9 and TRBJ2-1, with unresolved D. Germline CDR1 and CDR2: SEHNR and FQNEAQ (reference sequence). The germline V and J ends were trimmed by 1 base and 6 bases, with 7 bases remaining between them. The CDR3 has 13 residues. For the CDR3, the DNA is TGTGCCAGCAGCTTAGTCCAGTTCAATGAGCAGTTCTTC. This sequence encodes CASSLVQFNEQFF.

V is TRBV28 and J is TRBJ2-3; the match to TRBD2 covers 10 bases. Germline CDR1 reads MDHEN; CDR2 reads SYDVKM. CDR3 length: 22 residues. V lost 0 bases, J lost 1 base, and 19 bases stayed unmatched. CDR3 coding DNA: TGTGCCAGCAGTTTATGGGGGGTCTCGGGAGTAGCGGGAGGACGGGGCACAGATACGCAGTATTTT. Protein sequence: CASSLWGVSGVAGGRGTDTQYF.

This clone was seen only a few times. The chain has TRBV19 and TRBJ2-1; 10 nucleotides match TRBD2. The junction had 6 bases not matched to a gene; V was cut back by 1 base and J by 9 bases. This CDR3 spans 15 amino acids. The germline V gene has CDR1 LNHDA and CDR2 SQIVND (reference sequence). The CDR3 here is CASSIGPSGSGEQFF. The CDR3 DNA sequence: TGTGCCAGTAGTATAGGGCCTAGCGGGAGCGGTGAGCAGTTCTTC.

The V and J genes are TRBV5-1 and TRBJ2-5; no clear D. V lost 3 bases to trimming and J lost 2 bases, with 14 bases between them. CDR1 is SGHRS, CDR2 YFSETQ, per germline. The CDR3 has 15 amino acids. The CDR3 here is CASSSSWQTQETQYF. The CDR3 DNA reads TGCGCCAGCAGCTCGAGCTGGCAGACTCAAGAGACCCAGTACTTC.

This rearrangement joins TRBV19 to TRBJ2-3, with a possible D match to TRBD2 (6 bases). V was clipped by 3 bases and J by 1 base, with 17 bases between them. The CDR3 runs 17 residues. CDR1 is LNHDA, CDR2 SQIVND, per germline (reference sequence). The CDR3 reads CASSIGGTGIGTDTQYF. DNA of the CDR3: TGTGCCAGTAGTATTGGCGGGACGGGTATAGGCACAGATACGCAGTATTTT.

The genes are TRBV19 and TRBJ2-7, with 11 bases identical to TRBD2. Unmatched junction bases numbered 9, after V lost 6 bases and J lost 2 bases. CDR3 length: 16 residues. Germline-derived CDR1 and CDR2 are LNHDA and SQIVND (reference sequence). CDR3 loop: CASRPTGLAVTYEQYF. CDR3 coding DNA: TGTGCCAGTAGGCCCACGGGACTAGCGGTAACCTACGAGCAGTACTTC.